The clone carrying this T cell receptor beta chain occurred a few times. The data stem from a study of blood T cell repertoires in COVID-19. With V trimmed by 3 bases and J by 2 bases, 5 bases remained unmatched. This CDR3 has 16 residues. CDR1 is SGHRS and CDR2 is YFSETQ in the germline V gene. This table comes from immunoSEQ multiplex PCR, and its TCRdb copy is limited to in-frame clones, with some not included. The data contain roughly 150,000 clones, around 80% of them seen just once; the ten biggest clones take up roughly 4.9%. Sequenced input: PBMCs or T cells enriched from blood (not recorded which). The chain links TRBV5-1 to TRBJ2-1; 10 bases map to TRBD2. This clonotype originated in a man in his 70s who had been exposed to COVID-19. The CDR3 region is CASSWLTSGPYNEQFF. The CDR3 region has the DNA TGCGCCAGCAGCTGGTTGACTAGCGGGCCCTACAATGAGCAGTTCTTC. Variable domain in full (rest from reference TRBV5-1 and TRBJ2-1): KAGVTQTPRYLIKTRGQQVTLSCSPISGHRSVSWYQQTPGQGLQFLFEYFSETQRNKGNFPGRFSGRQFSNSRSEMNVSTLELGDSALYLCASSWLTSGPYNEQFFGPGTRLTVL.